These 7 T cell receptor beta chains were sequenced from one sample in a study of tumor-infiltrating lymphocytes in localized non-small cell lung cancer. Clones were sequenced by immunoSEQ multiplex PCR, and TCRdb holds only the in-frame ones, with some missing. The table lists about 12,000 clones, 65% to 85% of them singletons. Sequencing input: lung tumor tissue. The receptors come from a human donor with non-small cell lung cancer.

This chain uses TRBV14 with TRBJ1-1; D uncertain. CDR3 length: 14 amino acids. In germline, CDR1 is SGHDN, CDR2 FVKESK. The V gene lost 4 bases and the J gene lost 0 bases, with 9 bases spanning the gap. CDR3 region: CASSLPGVNTEAFF. CDR3 sequence (DNA): TGTGCCAGCAGCCTACCAGGAGTGAACACTGAAGCTTTCTTT. The full variable domain, its missing parts supplied by reference TRBV14 and TRBJ1-1, is EAGVTQFPSHSVIEKGQTVTLRCDPISGHDNLYWYRRVMGKEIKFLLHFVKESKQDESGMPNNRFLAERTGGTYSTLKVQPAELEDSGVYFCASSLPGVNTEAFFGQGTRLTVV.

A remark on this clone: The DNA is omitted, as the CDR3 cannot be located on it reliably, and the CDR3 follows TCRdb's listing. The chain uses TRBV6-6 and TRBJ1-6. Germline CDR1 MNHNY, CDR2 SVGAGI (reference sequence). Both ends counted, the CDR3 spans 14 residues. The CDR3 sequence is CASSSSFGNSPLHF.

V and J are TRBV27 and TRBJ1-1, with unresolved D. Trimming stripped 8 bases from V and 0 bases from J, with 7 bases between. The germline V gene has CDR1 MNHEY and CDR2 SMNVEV (reference sequence). The CDR3 spans 12 residues. The chain's CDR3 is CASGFLNTEAFF. CDR3 bases: TGTGCCAGCGGATTTTTGAACACTGAAGCTTTCTTT.

The chain combines TRBV11-2 with TRBJ1-1; D remains unclear. V was trimmed by 7 bases and J by 1 base, leaving 10 bases between them. This CDR3 contains 13 residues. Germline CDR1 reads SGHAT; CDR2 reads FQNNGV. The CDR3 reads CASIFSGNTEAFF. The DNA for the CDR3 is TGTGCCAGCATCTTTTCGGGGAACACTGAAGCTTTCTTT.

The chain carries TRBV4-3 and TRBJ1-2; D unresolved. There are 13 residues in the CDR3. Germline V gene sequence: CDR1 LGHNA, CDR2 YSLEER. Trimming removed 1 base from V and 7 bases from J, with 10 bases in between. Written as DNA, the CDR3 is TGCGCCAGCAGCCAAGGGAGGGTGTCTGGCTACACCTTC. It encodes CASSQGRVSGYTF.

Worth noting for this clone: At one end the junction does not follow the germline gene, possibly because of a read error. This chain links TRBV4-2 with TRBJ2-3, with D tentatively TRBD1 or TRBD2 (8 bases each). The CDR3 has 17 residues. Germline CDR1 LGHNA, CDR2 YNFKEQ. This chain's CDR3 is CASSQDPSRGGTGTQYF. The CDR3 DNA reads as TGTGCCAGCAGCCAAGATCCGAGTCGCGGGGGGACAGGTACGCAGTATTTT.

The rearrangement links TRBV11-2 to TRBJ2-1; TRBD2 matches at 13 bases. Germline loops: CDR1 SGHAT, CDR2 FQNNGV. The V and J ends lost 3 bases and 6 bases, in that order; junction bases with no gene match: 2. The CDR3 contains 15 residues. CDR3 in amino acids: CASSFTSGGANEQFF. The CDR3 DNA reads as TGTGCCAGCAGCTTTACTAGCGGGGGGGCCAATGAGCAGTTCTTC.